Within the sample, the clone carrying this T cell receptor (beta chain) is large. Its target is not known. Live CD3+CD8+TCRalphabeta+ cells were sorted into four subsets by PD-1 and/or TIGIT. Each library started from about 15 ng of total RNA using the QIAseq Immune Repertoire TCR panel. TCRdb reprocessed the reads with MiXCR, giving one entry per CDR3 protein. Of over a thousand distinct CDR3 sequences listed, approximately 6.2% are singletons. The data were taken from a study of circulating CD8 cells and anti-PD-1 response in melanoma. Findings of the study overall: TIGIT repertoires were least diverse, DNEG repertoires most diverse. A small cohort with few responders supplied the baseline and M1 comparisons. Subset repertoires were largely private at M1, with under 7% shared.

Sequenced here: CD8+ T cells from PBMCs, sampled at baseline or after one month of anti-PD-1 therapy (not recorded which). The TCR sequence derives from a human donor with melanoma.

CDR3 loop: CASSLGVYEQYF. The CDR3 nucleotides are TGTGCCAGCAGCTTGGGGGTCTACGAGCAGTACTTC. The chain combines TRBV5-8 with TRBJ2-7; D gene ambiguous. V dropped 0 bases and J dropped 3 bases, with 4 bases sitting between them. The germline CDR1 and CDR2 sequences are SGHTS and YDEGEE. This CDR3 comprises 12 residues. The full variable domain, completed using reference TRBV5-8 and TRBJ2-7, is EAGVTQSPTHLIKTRGQQATLRCSPISGHTSVYWYQQALGLGLQFLLWYDEGEERNRGNFPPRFSGRQFPNYSSELNVNALELEDSALYLCASSLGVYEQYFGPGTRLTVT.